These 10 T cell receptor beta chains came from one sample sequenced in a study of T cells in Graves' hyperthyroidism and ophthalmopathy. RNA transcripts gave rise to amplified TCR beta CDR3 regions. Initially, a first-round RT-PCR of the TCR CDR3 employed the HTBI primer set. TCRdb independently ran MiXCR on the multiplex PCR reads; one entry per CDR3 protein. Among 500,000 to 550,000 distinct CDR3 sequences listed, roughly 20% were seen once. Input material: blood. These receptors came from a man between 18 and 29 years old with Graves' hyperthyroidism.

This clonotype was recorded at least ten times. This rearrangement joins TRBV6-1 to TRBJ1-3, with D hard to call. CDR1 and CDR2 from the germline V gene are MNHNS and SASEGT. The CDR3 covers 14 residues. Trimming left V 1 base short and J 6 bases short, with 10 bases between. The CDR3 nucleotides read TGTGCCAGCAGTGAAGGGTGGAAGGAAAACACCATATATTTT. Its protein product is CASSEGWKENTIYF.

At least ten counts were recorded for this clonotype. The chain joins TRBV27 to TRBJ1-1, with 7 positions matching TRBD1. CDR3 length equals 14 residues. The germline gives CDR1 MNHEY, CDR2 SMNVEV (reference sequence). The V and J ends lost 9 bases and 3 bases, in that order; junction bases with no gene match: 10. This CDR3 reads CASYRTGFYTEAFF. In DNA, the CDR3 is TGTGCCAGTTATCGGACAGGCTTTTACACTGAAGCTTTCTTT.

This clonotype was seen at least ten times. V and J are TRBV12-3 or TRBV12-4 and TRBJ1-5; possibly TRBD1 for D (5 bases). The CDR3 consists of 13 residues. With 2 bases removed from V and 5 bases from J, the gap between germline ends came to 7 bases. CDR3 DNA: TGTGCCAGCAGTTTACGAGGGGATCAGCCCCAGCATTTT. It codes for CASSLRGDQPQHF.

There are many counts of this clonotype. The genes are TRBV25-1 and TRBJ2-2, with D hard to call. The CDR3 extends over 14 amino acids. Germline assignment: CDR1 MGHDK and CDR2 SYGVNS. Trimming shortened V by 5 bases and J by 6 bases, and 13 bases separated the two germline ends. The CDR3 reads CASSSLPGPGELFF. The DNA for the CDR3 is TGTGCCAGCAGTTCCCTACCCGGGCCCGGGGAGCTGTTTTTT.

This clonotype was recorded at least ten times. The chain couples TRBV20-1 to TRBJ1-2; unclear D gene. The CDR3 runs to 11 residues. The germline V and J ends were trimmed by 6 bases and 3 bases, with 8 bases remaining between them. Looked up from germline, CDR1 is DFQATT and CDR2 is SNEGSKA (reference sequence). The CDR3 DNA reads TGCAGTGCCACAAGGGACTATGGCTACACCTTC. Its translation is CSATRDYGYTF.

J is TRBJ1-5 and V is TRBV11-1; the D is unclear. The germline V gene has CDR1 SGHAT and CDR2 FQDESV (reference sequence). The CDR3 is 16 residues long. V was trimmed by 4 bases and J by 2 bases, leaving 15 bases between them. The DNA for the CDR3 is TGTGCCAGCAGCTCAGGCCGGGCAGTCCGCAATCAGCCCCAGCATTTT. Amino acids: CASSSGRAVRNQPQHF.

This clonotype was seen repeatedly, ten times or more. The rearrangement links TRBV9 to TRBJ2-5; the D call may be TRBD1 or TRBD2 (6 bases each). The CDR3 contains 14 residues. V shed 1 base and J shed 4 bases, with 11 bases lying between them. CDR1 SGDLS and CDR2 YYNGEE come from the germline V gene. CDR3 protein: CASSVKGGGETQYF. In DNA, the CDR3 is TGTGCCAGCAGCGTAAAGGGGGGCGGAGAGACCCAGTACTTC.

There are a few counts of this clonotype. The V gene is TRBV5-1, the J gene TRBJ2-2; D is unclear. The CDR3 is 12 amino acids. The ends were cut back, 0 bases at V and 8 bases at J, with 5 bases in the middle. CDR1 and CDR2 from the germline V gene are SGHRS and YFSETQ. Here the CDR3 reads CASSLELGELFF. The CDR3 DNA sequence: TGCGCCAGCAGCTTGGAGCTAGGGGAGCTGTTTTTT. The full variable domain, rest sourced from reference TRBV5-1 and TRBJ2-2, is KAGVTQTPRYLIKTRGQQVTLSCSPISGHRSVSWYQQTPGQGLQFLFEYFSETQRNKGNFPGRFSGRQFSNSRSEMNVSTLELGDSALYLCASSLELGELFFGEGSRLTVL.

This clonotype was seen only a few times. Its ends do not fully match the called genes, so a read error is possible. The CDR3 here is CASSFSGRDTGELFF. CDR3 bases: TGTGCAAGCAGCTTTTCCGGGCGGGATACCGGGGAGCTGTTTTTT. The gene calls are TRBV13 and TRBJ2-2, with TRBD2 as a possible D gene (6 bases). Germline CDR1 PRHDT, CDR2 FYEKMQ (reference sequence). The CDR3 loop spans 15 amino acids.

This clonotype has at least ten counts. This rearrangement joins TRBV5-1 to TRBJ2-7, with D maybe TRBD1 (5 bases). Germline CDR1 is SGHRS and CDR2 is YFSETQ. V gave up 5 bases and J gave up 0 bases, with 15 bases separating them. CDR3 size: 15 residues. CDR3: CASRQETAYSYEQYF. Written as DNA, the CDR3 is TGCGCCAGCAGGCAAGAGACAGCCTACTCCTACGAGCAGTACTTC.